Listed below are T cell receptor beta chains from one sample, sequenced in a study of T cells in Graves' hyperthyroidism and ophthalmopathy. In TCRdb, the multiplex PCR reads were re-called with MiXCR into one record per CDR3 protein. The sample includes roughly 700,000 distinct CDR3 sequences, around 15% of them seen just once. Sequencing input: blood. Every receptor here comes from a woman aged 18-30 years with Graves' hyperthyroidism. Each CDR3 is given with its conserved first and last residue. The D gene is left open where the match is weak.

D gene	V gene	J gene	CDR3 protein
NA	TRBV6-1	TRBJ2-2	CASSSNRAGELFF
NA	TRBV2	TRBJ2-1	CASSGVNEQFF
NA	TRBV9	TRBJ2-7	CASSVTLRGEQYF
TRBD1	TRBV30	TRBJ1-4	CAPDRGGEKLFF
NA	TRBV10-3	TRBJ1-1	CAISELTGLNTEAFF
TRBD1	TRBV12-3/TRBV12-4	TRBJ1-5	CASSARQGLRQPQHF
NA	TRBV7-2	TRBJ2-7	CASSSLRSALSSYEQYF
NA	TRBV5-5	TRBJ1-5	CASSNSSGISNQPQHF
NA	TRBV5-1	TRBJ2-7	CASSSEFNVYEQYF
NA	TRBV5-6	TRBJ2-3	CASSRPGRTDTQYF
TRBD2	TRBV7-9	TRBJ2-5	CASSALAGGQETQYF
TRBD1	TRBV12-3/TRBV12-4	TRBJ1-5	CASGNRDRAGQPQHF
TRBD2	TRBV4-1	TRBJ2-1	CASSLGAGGPREQFF
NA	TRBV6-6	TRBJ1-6	CASSYSGLSAAVNYVENSPLHF
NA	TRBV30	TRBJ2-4	CAWAVDVGSIQYF
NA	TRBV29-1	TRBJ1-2	CSVSGGPYGYTF
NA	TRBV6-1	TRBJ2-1	CASSDRVNEQFF
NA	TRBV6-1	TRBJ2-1	CASSDNSRDEQFF
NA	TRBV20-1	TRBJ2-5	CSARESLEETQYF
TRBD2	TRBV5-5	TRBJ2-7	CASSLVSSGDFYEQYF
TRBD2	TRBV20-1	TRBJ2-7	CSARGLAGQPPYEQYF
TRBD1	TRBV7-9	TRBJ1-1	CASSPHRQGSTEAFF
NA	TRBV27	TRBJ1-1	CASSPHREGTEAFF
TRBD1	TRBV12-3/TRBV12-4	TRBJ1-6	CASRPGQGRSPLHF
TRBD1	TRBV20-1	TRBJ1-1	CSARDPNRGQGGNTEAFF
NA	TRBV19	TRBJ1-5	CASSPRDGQIQPQHF
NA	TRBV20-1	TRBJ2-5	CSATNPADWKINRIQYF